This T cell receptor beta chain emerged from a study of T cell responses to AZD1222 COVID-19 vaccine. V trimming: 2 bases; J trimming: 3 bases; junction bases outside the gene matches: 6. The germline gives CDR1 SGHTA, CDR2 FQGNSA. The CDR3 totals 15 residues. Sequenced by immunoSEQ multiplex PCR; TCRdb stores in-frame clones only, minus some. The repertoire holds about 150,000 clones, 70% to 90% seen once, with 5.5% in the top ten. The sequences come from peripheral blood, collected on day 0 of MenACWY control vaccination. This chain joins TRBV7-2 and TRBJ2-7; 8 bases are shared with TRBD2. The clonotype originates from an adult in good health. CDR3 DNA: TGTGCCAGCAGCTTAAAGCGCGGGGGGCTCTACGAGCAGTACGTC. Translated, it gives CASSLKRGGLYEQYV.